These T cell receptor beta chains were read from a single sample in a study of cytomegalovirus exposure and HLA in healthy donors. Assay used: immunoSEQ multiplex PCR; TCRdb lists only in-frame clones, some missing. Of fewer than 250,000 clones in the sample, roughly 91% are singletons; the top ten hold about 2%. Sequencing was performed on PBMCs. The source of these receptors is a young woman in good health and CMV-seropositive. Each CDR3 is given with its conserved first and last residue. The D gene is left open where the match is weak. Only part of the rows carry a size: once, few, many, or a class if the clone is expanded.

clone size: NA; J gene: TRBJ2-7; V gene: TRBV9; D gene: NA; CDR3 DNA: TGTGCCAGCAGCGTAGACGCTTCGCGGCTCGAGCAGTACTTC; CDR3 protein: CASSVDASRLEQYF
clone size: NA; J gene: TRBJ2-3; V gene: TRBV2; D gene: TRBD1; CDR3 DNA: TGTGCCAGCAGTGCATTGACAGGGGGTACAGATACGCAGTATTTT; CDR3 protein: CASSALTGGTDTQYF
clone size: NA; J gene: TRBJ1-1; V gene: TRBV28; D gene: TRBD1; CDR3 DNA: TGTGCCAGCAGTTTAAATCAGGGGGCCGGGAACACTGAAGCTTTCTTT; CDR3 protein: CASSLNQGAGNTEAFF
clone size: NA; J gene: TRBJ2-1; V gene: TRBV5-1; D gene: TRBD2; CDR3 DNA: TGCGCCAGCAGCCTGGGACTAGCGAATGAGCAGTTCTTC; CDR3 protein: CASSLGLANEQFF
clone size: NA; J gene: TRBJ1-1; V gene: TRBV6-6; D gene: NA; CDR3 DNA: TGTGCCAGCAGACAATTCGTAGGAGGGAACACTGAAGCTTTCTTT; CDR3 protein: CASRQFVGGNTEAFF
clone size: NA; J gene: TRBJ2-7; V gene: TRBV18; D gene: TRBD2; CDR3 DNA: TGTGCCAGCTCACCAAGCGGGAGGGCCTCCTACGAGCAGTACTTC; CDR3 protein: CASSPSGRASYEQYF
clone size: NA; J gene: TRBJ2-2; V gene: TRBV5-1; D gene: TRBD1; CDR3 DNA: TGCGCCAGCAGCTTGGGGACAGGACCCACCGGGGAGCTGTTTTTT; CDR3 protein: CASSLGTGPTGELFF
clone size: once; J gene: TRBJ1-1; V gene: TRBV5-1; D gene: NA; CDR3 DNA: TGCGCCAGCAGCTTGGATGGCATGAACACTGAAGCTTTCTTT; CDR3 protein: CASSLDGMNTEAFF
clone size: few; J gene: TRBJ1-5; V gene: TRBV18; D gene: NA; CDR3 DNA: TGTGCCAGCTCACCACTGGCAGGGAATCAGCCCCAGCATTTT; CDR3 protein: CASSPLAGNQPQHF
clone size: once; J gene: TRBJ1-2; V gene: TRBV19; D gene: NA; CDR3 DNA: TGTGCCAGTAGTATTTCGACAGTGCCTTTCTATGGCTACACCTTC; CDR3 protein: CASSISTVPFYGYTF
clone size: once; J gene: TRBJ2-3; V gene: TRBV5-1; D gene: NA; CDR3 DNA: TGCGCCAGCAGCCCTGAACTCCTCTATACGCAGTATTTT; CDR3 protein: CASSPELLYTQYF
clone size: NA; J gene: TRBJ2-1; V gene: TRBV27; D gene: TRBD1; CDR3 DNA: TGTGCCAGCGGGGACAGTCCCTACAATGAGCAGTTCTTC; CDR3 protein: CASGDSPYNEQFF
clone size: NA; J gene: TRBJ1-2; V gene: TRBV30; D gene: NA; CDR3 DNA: TGTGCCTGGAGCCCCCTTGGGGGGGCCGGGGGCTACACCTTC; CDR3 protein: CAWSPLGGAGGYTF
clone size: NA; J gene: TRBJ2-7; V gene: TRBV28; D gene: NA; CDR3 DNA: TGTGCCAGCAGTTGGGGAGGCTACGAGCAGTACTTC; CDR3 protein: CASSWGGYEQYF
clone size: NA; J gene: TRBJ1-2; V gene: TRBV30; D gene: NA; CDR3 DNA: TGTGCCTGGACAAGTGGGGGCGATGGCTACACCTTC; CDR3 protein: CAWTSGGDGYTF
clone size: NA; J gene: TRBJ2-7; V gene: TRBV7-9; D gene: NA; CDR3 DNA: TGTGCCAGCAGCTTGTCAGGGGAATCCTACGAGCAGTACTTC; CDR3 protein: CASSLSGESYEQYF
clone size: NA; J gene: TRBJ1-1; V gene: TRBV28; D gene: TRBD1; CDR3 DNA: TGTGCCAGCAGTTTTGACAGCCTGGACAGGGGTGACACTGAAGCTTTCTTT; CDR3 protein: CASSFDSLDRGDTEAFF
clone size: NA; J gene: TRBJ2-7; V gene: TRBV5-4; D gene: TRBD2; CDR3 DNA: TGTGCCAGCAGCTTGCGTCGGACTAGCGGGAGGGTAAGCTACGAGCAGTACTTC; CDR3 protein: CASSLRRTSGRVSYEQYF
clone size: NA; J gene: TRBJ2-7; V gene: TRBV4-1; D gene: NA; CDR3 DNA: TGCGCCAGCAGCCAAGCAACAGATTACGAGCAGTACTTC; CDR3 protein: CASSQATDYEQYF
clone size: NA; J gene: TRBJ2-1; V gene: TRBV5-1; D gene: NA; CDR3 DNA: TGCGCCAGCGGCATCCCTCCAGGGGCCTCGTACAATGAGCAGTTCTTC; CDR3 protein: CASGIPPGASYNEQFF
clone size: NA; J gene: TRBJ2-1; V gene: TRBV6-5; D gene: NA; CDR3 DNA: TGTGCCAGCAGTGCCCGAGGCCTTGGGAATGAGCAGTTCTTC; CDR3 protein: CASSARGLGNEQFF
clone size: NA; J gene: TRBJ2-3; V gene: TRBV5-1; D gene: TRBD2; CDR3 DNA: TGCGCCAGCAGCTTGGGGAGCGGGGTTGAGGATACGCAGTATTTT; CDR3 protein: CASSLGSGVEDTQYF
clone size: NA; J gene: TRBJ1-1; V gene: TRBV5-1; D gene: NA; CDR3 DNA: TGCGCCAGCAGCTTGGGACAGGAGACTGAAGCTTTCTTT; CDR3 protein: CASSLGQETEAFF
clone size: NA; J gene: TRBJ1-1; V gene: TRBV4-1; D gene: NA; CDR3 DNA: TGCGCCAGCAGCCAATACCCCAGGGGATCGATCACTGAAGCTTTCTTT; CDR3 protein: CASSQYPRGSITEAFF
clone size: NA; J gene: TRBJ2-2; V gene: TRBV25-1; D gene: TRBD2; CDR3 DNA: TGTGCCAGCAGTTCGGGACTAGCGGGAGGGCCGGGCACCGGGGAGCTGTTTTTT; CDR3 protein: CASSSGLAGGPGTGELFF
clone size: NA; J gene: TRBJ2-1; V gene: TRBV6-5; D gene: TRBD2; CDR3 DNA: TGTGCCAGCACCCTACTAGCGGGAGGTTACAATGAGCAGTTCTTC; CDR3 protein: CASTLLAGGYNEQFF
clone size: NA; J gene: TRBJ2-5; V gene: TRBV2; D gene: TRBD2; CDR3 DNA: TGTGCCAATGACATAGCGGGAGGCAACCAAGAGACCCAGTACTTC; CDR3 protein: CANDIAGGNQETQYF
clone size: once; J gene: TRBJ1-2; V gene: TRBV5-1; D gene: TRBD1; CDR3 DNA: TGCGCCAGCTGGGGACAGGGGGGTATATTGGCCCCTATAATCTATGGCTACACCTTC; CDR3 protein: CASWGQGGILAPIIYGYTF
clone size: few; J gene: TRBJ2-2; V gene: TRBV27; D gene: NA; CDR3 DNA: TGTGCCAGCACCATAAAGGGAGCCGGGGAGCTGTTTTTT; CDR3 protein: CASTIKGAGELFF
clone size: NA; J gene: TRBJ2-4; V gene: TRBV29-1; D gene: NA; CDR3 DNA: TGCAGCGTTGCCCTAAATCGAGGGGGGGCCGTAGCCAAAAACATTCAGTACTTC; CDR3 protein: CSVALNRGGAVAKNIQYF
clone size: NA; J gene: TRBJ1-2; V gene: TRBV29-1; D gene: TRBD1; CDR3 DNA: TGCAGCGCCGCTGCCCTACCCGGGACAGCCTCCAATGGCTACACCTTC; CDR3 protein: CSAAALPGTASNGYTF